This T cell receptor (beta chain) was captured by sequencing in a study of shared clonotypes between healthy human individuals. Between the trimmed V and J ends, which lost 0 bases and 5 bases, there was a span of 7 bases. The CDR3 is made up of 13 amino acids. The germline CDR1 and CDR2 sequences are ENHRY and SYGVKD. Method: immunoSEQ multiplex PCR; TCRdb's copy keeps in-frame clones and lacks some. Of about 2 million clones detected, 90% to 95% appear once; the ten largest clones hold around 0.13%. This TCR was sampled from a man aged 18 to 29 in good health. Sequenced sample: naive CD4+ T cells sorted from blood. As to subset: CD45RA+ positively selected. The rearrangement uses TRBV10-3 and TRBJ1-1; D gene uncertain. DNA for the CDR3: TGTGCCATCAGTGAGTCTGTGGAGACTGAAGCTTTCTTT. Its translation is CAISESVETEAFF.